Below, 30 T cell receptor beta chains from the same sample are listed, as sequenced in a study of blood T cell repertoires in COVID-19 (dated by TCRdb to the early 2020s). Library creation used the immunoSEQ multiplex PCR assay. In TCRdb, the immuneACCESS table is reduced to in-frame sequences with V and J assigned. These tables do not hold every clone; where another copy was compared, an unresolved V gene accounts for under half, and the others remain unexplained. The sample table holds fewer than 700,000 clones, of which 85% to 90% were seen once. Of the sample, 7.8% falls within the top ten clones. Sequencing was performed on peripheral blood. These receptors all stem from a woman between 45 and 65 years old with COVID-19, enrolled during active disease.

CDR3 loop: CASSEAVGLDYGYTF. In nucleotides, the CDR3 is TGTGCCAGCAGTGAAGCGGTTGGGCTGGACTATGGCTACACCTTC. J is TRBJ1-2 and V is TRBV6-1; D not resolved. Germline V gene sequence: CDR1 MNHNS, CDR2 SASEGT. Trimming stripped 0 bases from V and 3 bases from J, with 11 bases between. This CDR3 contains 15 residues.

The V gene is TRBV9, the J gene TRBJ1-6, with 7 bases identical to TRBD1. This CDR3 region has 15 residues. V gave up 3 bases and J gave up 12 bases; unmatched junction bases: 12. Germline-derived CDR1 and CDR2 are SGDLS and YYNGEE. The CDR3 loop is CASSASGTEDLPLHF. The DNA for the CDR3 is TGTGCCAGCAGCGCTTCCGGGACAGAGGACCTACCCCTCCACTTT.

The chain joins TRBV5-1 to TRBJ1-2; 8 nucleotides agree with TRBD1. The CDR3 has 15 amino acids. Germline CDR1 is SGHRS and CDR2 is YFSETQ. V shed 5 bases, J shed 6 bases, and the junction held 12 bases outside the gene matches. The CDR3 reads CASRQPTGDFDGYTF. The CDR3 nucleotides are TGCGCCAGCAGACAACCGACAGGGGATTTCGATGGCTACACCTTC.

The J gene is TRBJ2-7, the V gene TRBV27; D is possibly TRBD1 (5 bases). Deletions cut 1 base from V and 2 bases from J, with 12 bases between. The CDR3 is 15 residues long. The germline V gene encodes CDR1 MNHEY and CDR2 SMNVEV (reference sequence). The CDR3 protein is CASSLYRGIAYEQYF. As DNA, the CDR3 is TGTGCCAGCAGTTTATATAGGGGCATTGCCTACGAGCAGTACTTC.

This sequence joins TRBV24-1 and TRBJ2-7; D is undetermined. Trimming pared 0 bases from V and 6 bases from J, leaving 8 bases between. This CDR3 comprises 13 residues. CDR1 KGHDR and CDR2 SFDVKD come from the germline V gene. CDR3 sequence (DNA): TGTGCCACCAGTGATTTGACTACGGGCGAGCAGTACTTC. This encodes CATSDLTTGEQYF.

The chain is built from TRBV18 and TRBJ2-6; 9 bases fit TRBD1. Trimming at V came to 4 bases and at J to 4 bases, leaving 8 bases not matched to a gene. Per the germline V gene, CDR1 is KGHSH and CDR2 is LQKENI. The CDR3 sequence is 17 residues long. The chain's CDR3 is CASSQRTGAGGANVLTF. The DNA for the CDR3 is TGTGCCAGCTCACAACGGACAGGGGCGGGAGGGGCCAACGTCCTGACTTTC.

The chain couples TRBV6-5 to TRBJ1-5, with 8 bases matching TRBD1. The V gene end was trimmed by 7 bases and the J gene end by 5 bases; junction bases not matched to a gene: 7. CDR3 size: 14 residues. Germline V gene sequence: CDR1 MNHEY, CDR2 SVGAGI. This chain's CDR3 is CASMQGARDQPQHF. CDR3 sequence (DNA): TGTGCCAGCATGCAGGGGGCAAGAGATCAGCCCCAGCATTTT.

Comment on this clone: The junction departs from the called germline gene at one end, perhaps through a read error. The CDR3 DNA reads as TGTGCCAGCAGTGACTCAGCGGAACTTGGTACGCAGTATTTT. It is translated as CASSDSAELGTQYF. The chain combines TRBV6-5 with TRBJ2-3; D possibly corresponds to TRBD2 (5 bases). CDR3 length: 14 amino acids. CDR1 is MNHEY, CDR2 SVGAGI, per germline.

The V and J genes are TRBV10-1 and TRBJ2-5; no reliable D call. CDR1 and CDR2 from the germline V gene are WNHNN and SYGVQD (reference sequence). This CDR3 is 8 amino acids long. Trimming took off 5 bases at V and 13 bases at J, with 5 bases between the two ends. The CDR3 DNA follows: TGCGCCAGCAGTCTACGGTACTTC. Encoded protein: CASSLRYF.

CDR3 coding DNA: TGCGCCAGCAGCCTGGATCCGGGACAGGGGATTGGAGTTAATGAAAAACTGTTTTTT. Amino acids: CASSLDPGQGIGVNEKLFF. This sequence joins TRBV5-1 and TRBJ1-4, with 10 bases aligning to TRBD1. CDR1 is SGHRS, CDR2 YFSETQ, per germline. The CDR3 sequence is 19 residues long. J was trimmed by 4 bases and V by 4 bases; bases with no gene match: 16.

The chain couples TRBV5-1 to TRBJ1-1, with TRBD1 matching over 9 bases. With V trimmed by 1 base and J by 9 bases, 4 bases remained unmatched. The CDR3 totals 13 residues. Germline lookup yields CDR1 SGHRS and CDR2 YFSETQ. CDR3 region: CASSLNRGQKAFF. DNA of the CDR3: TGCGCCAGCAGCTTGAACAGGGGGCAAAAAGCTTTCTTT. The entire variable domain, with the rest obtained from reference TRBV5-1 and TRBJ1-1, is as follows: KAGVTQTPRYLIKTRGQQVTLSCSPISGHRSVSWYQQTPGQGLQFLFEYFSETQRNKGNFPGRFSGRQFSNSRSEMNVSTLELGDSALYLCASSLNRGQKAFFGQGTRLTVV.

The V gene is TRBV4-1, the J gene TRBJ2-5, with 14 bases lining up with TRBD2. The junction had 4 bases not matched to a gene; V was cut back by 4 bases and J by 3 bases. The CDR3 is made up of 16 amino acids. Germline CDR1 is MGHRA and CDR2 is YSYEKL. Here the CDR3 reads CASSRGLAGGKETQYF. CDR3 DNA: TGCGCCAGCAGCCGCGGACTAGCGGGGGGAAAAGAGACCCAGTACTTC.

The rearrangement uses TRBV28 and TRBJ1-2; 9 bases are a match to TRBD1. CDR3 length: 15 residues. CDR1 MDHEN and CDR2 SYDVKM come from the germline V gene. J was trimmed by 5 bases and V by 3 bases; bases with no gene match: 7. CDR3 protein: CASSFGQGTLYGYTF. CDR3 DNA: TGTGCCAGCAGTTTCGGACAGGGGACCCTGTATGGCTACACCTTC.

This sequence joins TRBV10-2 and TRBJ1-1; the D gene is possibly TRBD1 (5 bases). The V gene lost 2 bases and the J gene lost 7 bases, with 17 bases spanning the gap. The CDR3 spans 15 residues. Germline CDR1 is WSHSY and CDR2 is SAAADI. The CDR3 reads CASSERGWGVSEAFF. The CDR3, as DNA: TGCGCCAGCAGTGAGAGGGGTTGGGGGGTTAGTGAAGCTTTCTTT.

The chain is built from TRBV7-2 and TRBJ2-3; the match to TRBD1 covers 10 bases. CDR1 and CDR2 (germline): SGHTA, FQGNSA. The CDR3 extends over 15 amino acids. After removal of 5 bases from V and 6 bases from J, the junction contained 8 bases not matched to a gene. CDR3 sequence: CASSGTGTGVDTQYF. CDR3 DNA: TGTGCCAGCAGCGGGACCGGGACAGGGGTGGATACGCAGTATTTT. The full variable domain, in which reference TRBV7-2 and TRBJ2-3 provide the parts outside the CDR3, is GAGVSQSPSNKVTEKGKDVELRCDPISGHTALYWYRQSLGQGLEFLIYFQGNSAPDKSGLPSDRFSAERTGGSVSTLTIQRTQQEDSAVYLCASSGTGTGVDTQYFGPGTRLTVL.

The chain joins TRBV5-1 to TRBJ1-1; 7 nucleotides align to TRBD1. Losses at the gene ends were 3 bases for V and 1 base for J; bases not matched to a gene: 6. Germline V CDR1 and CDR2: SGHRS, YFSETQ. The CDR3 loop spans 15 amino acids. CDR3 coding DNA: TGCGCCAGCAGCTCTCATAGACAGGGGAACACTGAAGCTTTCTTT. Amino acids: CASSSHRQGNTEAFF. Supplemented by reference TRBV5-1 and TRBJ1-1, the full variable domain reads KAGVTQTPRYLIKTRGQQVTLSCSPISGHRSVSWYQQTPGQGLQFLFEYFSETQRNKGNFPGRFSGRQFSNSRSEMNVSTLELGDSALYLCASSSHRQGNTEAFFGQGTRLTVV.

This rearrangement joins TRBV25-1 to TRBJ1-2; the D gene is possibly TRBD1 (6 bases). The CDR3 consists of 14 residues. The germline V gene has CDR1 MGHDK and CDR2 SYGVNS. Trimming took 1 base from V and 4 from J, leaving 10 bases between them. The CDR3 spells CASSEFTGSYGYTF. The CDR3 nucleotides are TGTGCCAGCAGTGAATTTACAGGGTCCTATGGCTACACCTTC.

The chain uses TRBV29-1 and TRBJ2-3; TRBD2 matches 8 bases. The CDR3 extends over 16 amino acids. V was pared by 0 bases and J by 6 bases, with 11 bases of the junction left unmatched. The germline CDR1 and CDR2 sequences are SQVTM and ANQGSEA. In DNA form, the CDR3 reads TGCAGCGTTGAAGAAGGTACTAGCGGCGGTGGGGATACGCAGTATTTT. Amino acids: CSVEEGTSGGGDTQYF.

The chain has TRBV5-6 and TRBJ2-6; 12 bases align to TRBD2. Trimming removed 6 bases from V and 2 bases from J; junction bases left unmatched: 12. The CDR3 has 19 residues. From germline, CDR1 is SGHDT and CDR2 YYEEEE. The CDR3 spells CASTPGKTSGGPGANVLTF. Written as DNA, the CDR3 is TGTGCCAGCACCCCGGGGAAGACTAGCGGGGGTCCTGGGGCCAACGTCCTGACTTTC.

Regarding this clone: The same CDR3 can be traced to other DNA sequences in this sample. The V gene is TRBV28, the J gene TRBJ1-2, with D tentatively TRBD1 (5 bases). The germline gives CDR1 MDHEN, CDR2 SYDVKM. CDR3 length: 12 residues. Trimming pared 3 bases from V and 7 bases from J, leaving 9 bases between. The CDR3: CASSLQGGGYTF. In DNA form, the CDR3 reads TGTGCCAGCAGTTTGCAGGGAGGTGGCTACACCTTC.

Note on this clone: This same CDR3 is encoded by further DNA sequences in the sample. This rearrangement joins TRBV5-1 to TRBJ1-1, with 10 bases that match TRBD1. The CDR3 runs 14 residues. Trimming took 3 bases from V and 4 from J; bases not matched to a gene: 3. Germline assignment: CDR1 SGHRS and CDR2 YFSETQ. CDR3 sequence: CASSSGQGGTEAFF. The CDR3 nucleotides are TGCGCCAGCAGCTCCGGACAGGGGGGCACTGAAGCTTTCTTT.

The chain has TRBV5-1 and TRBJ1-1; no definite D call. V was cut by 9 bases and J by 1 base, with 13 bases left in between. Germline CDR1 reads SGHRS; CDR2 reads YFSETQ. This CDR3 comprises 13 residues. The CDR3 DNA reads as TGCGCCAATGAGGTAGGTACGAACACTGAAGCTTTCTTT. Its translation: CANEVGTNTEAFF.

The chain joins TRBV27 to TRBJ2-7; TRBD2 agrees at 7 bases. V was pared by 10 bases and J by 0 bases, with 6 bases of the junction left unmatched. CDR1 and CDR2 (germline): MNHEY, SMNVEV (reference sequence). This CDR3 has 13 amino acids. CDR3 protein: CATGGRDSYEQYF. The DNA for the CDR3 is TGTGCCACCGGGGGGAGGGACTCCTACGAGCAGTACTTC.

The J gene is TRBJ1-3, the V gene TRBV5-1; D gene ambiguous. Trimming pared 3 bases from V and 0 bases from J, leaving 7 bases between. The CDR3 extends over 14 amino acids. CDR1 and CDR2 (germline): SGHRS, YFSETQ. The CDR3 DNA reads TGCGCCAGCAGCTCTCAGTACTCTGGAAACACCATATATTTT. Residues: CASSSQYSGNTIYF.

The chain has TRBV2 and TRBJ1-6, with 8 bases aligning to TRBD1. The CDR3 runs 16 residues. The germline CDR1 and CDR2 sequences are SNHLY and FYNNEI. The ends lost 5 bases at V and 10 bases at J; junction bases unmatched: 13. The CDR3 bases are TGTGCCAGCAGTACCGTGACAGGGGTTGGCGGCTCACCCCTCCACTTT. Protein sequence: CASSTVTGVGGSPLHF.

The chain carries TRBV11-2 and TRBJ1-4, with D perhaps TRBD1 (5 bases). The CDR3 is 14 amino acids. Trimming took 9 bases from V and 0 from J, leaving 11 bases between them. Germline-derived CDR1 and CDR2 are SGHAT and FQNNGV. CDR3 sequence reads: CASRRGATNEKLFF. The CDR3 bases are TGTGCCAGTCGCCGGGGGGCAACTAATGAAAAACTGTTTTTT.

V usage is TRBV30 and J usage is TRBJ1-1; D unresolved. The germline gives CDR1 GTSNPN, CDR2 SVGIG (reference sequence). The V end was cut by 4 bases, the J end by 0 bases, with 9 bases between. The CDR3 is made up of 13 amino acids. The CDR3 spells CAWKSSLNTEAFF. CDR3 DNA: TGTGCCTGGAAGTCTAGCTTGAACACTGAAGCTTTCTTT.

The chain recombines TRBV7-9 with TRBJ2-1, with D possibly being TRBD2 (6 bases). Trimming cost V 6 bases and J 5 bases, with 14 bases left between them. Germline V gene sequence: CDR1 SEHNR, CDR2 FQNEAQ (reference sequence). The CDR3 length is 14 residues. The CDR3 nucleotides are TGTGCCAGCAGTATTGGGGGGAGCCACAATGAGCAGTTCTTC. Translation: CASSIGGSHNEQFF. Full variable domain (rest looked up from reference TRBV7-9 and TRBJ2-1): DTGVSQNPRHKITKRGQNVTFRCDPISEHNRLYWYRQTLGQGPEFLTYFQNEAQLEKSRLLSDRFSAERPKGSFSTLEIQRTEQGDSAMYLCASSIGGSHNEQFFGPGTRLTVL.

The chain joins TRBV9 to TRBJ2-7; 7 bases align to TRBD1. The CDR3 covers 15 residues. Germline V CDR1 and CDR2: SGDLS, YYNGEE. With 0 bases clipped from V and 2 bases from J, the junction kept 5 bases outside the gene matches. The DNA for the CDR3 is TGTGCCAGCAGCGTAGCCTCGGGACAGACCTACGAGCAGTACTTC. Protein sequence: CASSVASGQTYEQYF.

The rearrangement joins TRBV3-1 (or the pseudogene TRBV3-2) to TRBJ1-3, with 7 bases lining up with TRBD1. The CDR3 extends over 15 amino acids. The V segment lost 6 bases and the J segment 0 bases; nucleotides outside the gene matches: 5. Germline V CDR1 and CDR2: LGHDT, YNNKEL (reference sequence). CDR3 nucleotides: TGTGCCAGCAGTCGGGACAGCAACTCTGGAAACACCATATATTTT. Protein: CASSRDSNSGNTIYF.